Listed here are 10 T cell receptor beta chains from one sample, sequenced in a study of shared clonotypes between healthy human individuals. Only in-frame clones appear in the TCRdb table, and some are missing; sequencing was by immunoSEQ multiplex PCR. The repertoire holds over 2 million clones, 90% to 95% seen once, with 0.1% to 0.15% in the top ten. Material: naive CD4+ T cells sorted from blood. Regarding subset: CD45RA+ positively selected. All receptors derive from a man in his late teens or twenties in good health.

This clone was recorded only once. Written as DNA, the CDR3 is TGTGCCAGCAGTCCATCGGGGCGAGGGAACACCGGGGAGCTGTTTTTT. It yields the protein CASSPSGRGNTGELFF. The chain couples TRBV2 to TRBJ2-2; possibly TRBD1 or TRBD2 for D (5 bases each). Germline assignment: CDR1 SNHLY and CDR2 FYNNEI. This CDR3 is built from 16 residues. V shed 5 bases and J shed 1 base, with 14 bases lying between them. The full variable domain, in which reference TRBV2 and TRBJ2-2 provide the parts outside the CDR3, is EPEVTQTPSHQVTQMGQEVILRCVPISNHLYFYWYRQILGQKVEFLVSFYNNEISEKSEIFDDQFSVERPDGSNFTLKIRSTKLEDSAMYFCASSPSGRGNTGELFFGEGSRLTVL.

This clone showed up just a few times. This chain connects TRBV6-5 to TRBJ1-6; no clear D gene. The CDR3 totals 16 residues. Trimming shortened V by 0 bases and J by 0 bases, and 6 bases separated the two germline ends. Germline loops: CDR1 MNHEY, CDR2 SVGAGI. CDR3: CASSYSVVSYNSPLHF. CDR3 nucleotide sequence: TGTGCCAGCAGTTACTCAGTCGTCTCCTATAATTCACCCCTCCACTTT.

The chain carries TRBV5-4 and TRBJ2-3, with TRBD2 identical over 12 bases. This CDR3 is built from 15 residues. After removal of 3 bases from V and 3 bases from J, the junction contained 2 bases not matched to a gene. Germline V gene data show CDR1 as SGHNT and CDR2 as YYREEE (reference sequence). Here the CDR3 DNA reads TGTGCCAGCAGCTCTAGCGGGGGGGCGACAGATACGCAGTATTTT. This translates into CASSSSGGATDTQYF.

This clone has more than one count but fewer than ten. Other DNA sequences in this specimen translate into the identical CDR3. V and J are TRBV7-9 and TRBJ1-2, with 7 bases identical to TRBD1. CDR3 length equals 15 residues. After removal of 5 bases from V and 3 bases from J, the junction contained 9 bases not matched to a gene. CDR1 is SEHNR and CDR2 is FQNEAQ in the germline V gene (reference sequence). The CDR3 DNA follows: TGTGCCAGCAGCGCTCGACAGGGTGGGGACTATGGCTACACCTTC. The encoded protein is CASSARQGGDYGYTF.

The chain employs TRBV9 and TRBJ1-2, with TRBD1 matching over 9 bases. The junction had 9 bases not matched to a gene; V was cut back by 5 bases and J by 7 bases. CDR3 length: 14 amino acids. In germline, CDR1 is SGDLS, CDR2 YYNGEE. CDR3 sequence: CASRHTGGGGGYTF. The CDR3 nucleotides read TGTGCCAGCAGACATACAGGGGGCGGAGGTGGCTACACCTTC.

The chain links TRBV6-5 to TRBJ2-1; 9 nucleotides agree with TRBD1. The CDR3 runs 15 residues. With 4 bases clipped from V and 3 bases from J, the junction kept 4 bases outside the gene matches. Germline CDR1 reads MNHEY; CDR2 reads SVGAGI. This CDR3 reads CASSSMTGGYNEQFF. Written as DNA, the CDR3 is TGTGCCAGCAGTTCCATGACAGGGGGCTACAATGAGCAGTTCTTC.

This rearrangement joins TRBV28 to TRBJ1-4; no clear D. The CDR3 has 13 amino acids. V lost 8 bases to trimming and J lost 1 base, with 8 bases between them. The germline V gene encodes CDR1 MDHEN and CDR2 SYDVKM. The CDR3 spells CASSTLTNEKLFF. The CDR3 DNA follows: TGTGCCAGCTCGACACTAACTAATGAAAAACTGTTTTTT.

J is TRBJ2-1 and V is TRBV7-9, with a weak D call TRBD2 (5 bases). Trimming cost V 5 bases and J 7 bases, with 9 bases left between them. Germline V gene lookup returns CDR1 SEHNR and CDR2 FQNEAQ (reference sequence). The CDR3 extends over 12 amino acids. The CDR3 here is CASSGLVNEQFF. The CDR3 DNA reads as TGTGCCAGCAGCGGACTTGTGAATGAGCAGTTCTTC.

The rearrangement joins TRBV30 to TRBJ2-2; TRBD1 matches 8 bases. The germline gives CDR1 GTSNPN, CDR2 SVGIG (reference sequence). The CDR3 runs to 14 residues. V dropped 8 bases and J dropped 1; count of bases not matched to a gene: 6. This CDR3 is CAGRTGLNTGELFF. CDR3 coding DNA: TGTGCCGGTAGGACAGGGCTGAACACCGGGGAGCTGTTTTTT.

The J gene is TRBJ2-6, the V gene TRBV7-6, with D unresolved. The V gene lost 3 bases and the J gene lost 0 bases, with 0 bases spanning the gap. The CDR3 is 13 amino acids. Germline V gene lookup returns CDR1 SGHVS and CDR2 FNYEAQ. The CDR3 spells CASSFSGANVLTF. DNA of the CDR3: TGTGCCAGCAGCTTCTCTGGGGCCAACGTCCTGACTTTC.